This is a list of T cell receptor beta chains from one sample in a study of blood T cell repertoires in COVID-19. The data were produced by immunoSEQ multiplex PCR, yet TCRdb's version contains in-frame clones alone and is incomplete. This sample carries some 340,000 clones, 90% of them seen once, and the ten largest clones take almost 4%. The specimen was PBMCs or T cells enriched from blood (not recorded which). Receptor source: a woman in her twenties or thirties who had been exposed to COVID-19. CDR3s include the opening cysteine and the closing phenylalanine or tryptophan. Each record gives: V gene, clone size, J gene, D gene, CDR3 DNA, CDR3 protein. A D gene is named only where the DNA matches it firmly. Size is omitted from some rows. Given values are once, few, many or a class for expanded clones.

V gene: TRBV6-1; clone size: .; J gene: TRBJ1-3; D gene: .; CDR3 DNA: TGTGCCAGCTGTGACGGGAGCTCTGGAAACACCATATATTTT; CDR3 protein: CASCDGSSGNTIYF
V gene: TRBV19; clone size: .; J gene: TRBJ1-4; D gene: .; CDR3 DNA: TGTGCCAGTAGTCAGGTTAATGACGTCGAAAAACTGTTTTTT; CDR3 protein: CASSQVNDVEKLFF
V gene: TRBV2; clone size: few; J gene: TRBJ1-4; D gene: .; CDR3 DNA: TGTGCCAGCACAGAGCAGGGTGGGAATGAAAAACTGTTTTTT; CDR3 protein: CASTEQGGNEKLFF
V gene: TRBV27; clone size: .; J gene: TRBJ2-5; D gene: TRBD1; CDR3 DNA: TGTGCCAGCAGTGACAGGGGGCCCCAAGAGACCCAGTACTTC; CDR3 protein: CASSDRGPQETQYF
V gene: TRBV2; clone size: .; J gene: TRBJ1-3; D gene: TRBD1; CDR3 DNA: TGTGCCAGCAGTGGCTACAGGGGGATGCGTAACACCATATATTTT; CDR3 protein: CASSGYRGMRNTIYF
V gene: TRBV7-8; clone size: .; J gene: TRBJ1-1; D gene: .; CDR3 DNA: TGTGCCAGCAGCCGTATTCTCACCGACTCCTACACTGAAGCTTTCTTT; CDR3 protein: CASSRILTDSYTEAFF
V gene: TRBV23-1; clone size: .; J gene: TRBJ1-1; D gene: .; CDR3 DNA: TGCGCCAGCAGTCAAAGACTGGACACTGAAGCTTTCTTT; CDR3 protein: CASSQRLDTEAFF
V gene: TRBV29-1; clone size: .; J gene: TRBJ1-5; D gene: TRBD1; CDR3 DNA: TGCAGCGTCGGACAGGGGGGAAATCAGCCCCAGCATTTT; CDR3 protein: CSVGQGGNQPQHF
V gene: TRBV11-2; clone size: .; J gene: TRBJ2-1; D gene: .; CDR3 DNA: TGTGCCAGCAGCTTAGAGTTAGCGGTAAATGAGCAGTTCTTC; CDR3 protein: CASSLELAVNEQFF
V gene: TRBV6-6; clone size: .; J gene: TRBJ1-1; D gene: TRBD1; CDR3 DNA: TGTGCCAGCAGCCTGGACAGGGTAGGGGAAGCTTTCTTT; CDR3 protein: CASSLDRVGEAFF